This passage covers 15 T cell receptor beta chains from one sample sequenced in a study of tumor-infiltrating lymphocytes in primary liver carcinoma. Each 20-30 mg portion of unsorted bulk tissue served as the source for co-extraction of RNA and DNA. Starting from roughly 540 ng of total RNA, TCR beta cDNA was produced with a primer in the constant region. Libraries for TCR beta were built through three nested multiplex PCR rounds, which together made up a slightly modified ARM-PCR procedure. A C-beta reverse primer and TRBV1-TRBV30 forward primers served in each of the first two PCR rounds, at 10 cycles apiece. Using its own MiXCR run on the multiplex PCR reads, TCRdb lists one record per CDR3 protein. Of some 110,000 distinct CDR3 sequences listed, approximately 82% were seen once; the top ten hold around 21%. Sequencing input: liver tumor tissue from sampling region 3. Subset noted: tumor region T3, left-lateral pole. The receptors shown here come from a man aged 40-49 years with primary liver carcinoma and hepatitis B virus infection.

The V and J genes are TRBV10-2 and TRBJ2-5; D is perhaps TRBD2 (5 bases). This CDR3 has 12 amino acids. Trimming removed 7 bases at V and 6 bases at J, with 12 bases between. CDR1 is WSHSY, CDR2 SAAADI, per germline. In DNA form, the CDR3 reads TGCGCCAGCAAGACTAATACTCAGACCCAGTACTTC. Protein sequence: CASKTNTQTQYF.

V gene TRBV11-2 combines with J gene TRBJ2-5, with D maybe TRBD2 (5 bases). Germline V gives CDR1 SGHAT, CDR2 FQNNGV. The CDR3 is 14 residues long. The V end lost 3 bases, the J end lost 8 bases, and 16 bases lay between the germline ends. The CDR3 spells CASSFSGGRDTQYF. The CDR3 DNA reads TGTGCCAGCAGCTTCAGCGGAGGACGAGACACCCAGTACTTC.

A word on this clonotype: At one boundary the junction diverges from the germline segment, which might be a read error. This chain joins TRBV13 and TRBJ1-3, with unresolved D. Germline V gene data show CDR1 as PRHDT and CDR2 as FYEKMQ (reference sequence). The CDR3 contains 16 residues. Written as DNA, the CDR3 is TGTGCCAGCAACTTAGGCGTCAGCTTCTCTGGAAACACTATATATTTT. Protein sequence: CASNLGVSFSGNTIYF.

The chain carries TRBV29-1 and TRBJ2-1, with D unresolved. This CDR3 has 11 residues. CDR1 and CDR2 from the germline V gene are SQVTM and ANQGSEA. V shed 2 bases and J shed 13 bases, with 12 bases lying between them. The CDR3 DNA reads TGCAGCGTTGAACCCTGTTTTGAACAGTTCTTC. Protein sequence: CSVEPCFEQFF.

This rearrangement joins TRBV5-4 to TRBJ1-2; 9 nucleotides agree with TRBD1. Germline trimming cut 5 bases from V and 10 bases from J; bases unmatched to any gene: 15. There are 15 residues in the CDR3. CDR1 and CDR2 (germline): SGHNT, YYREEE (reference sequence). The CDR3 loop reads CASSYPSGQGKDYTF. CDR3 nucleotides: TGTGCCAGCAGTTACCCTTCGGGACAGGGAAAAGACTACACCTTC.

Concerning this clonotype: One end of the junction is discordant with germline, which a read error may explain. The V gene is TRBV29-1, the J gene TRBJ2-7; 13 bases align to TRBD2. From germline, CDR1 is SQVTM and CDR2 ANQGSEA. This CDR3 contains 15 residues. CDR3 in amino acids: CNVALGLAGSYEQYF. In nucleotides, the CDR3 is TGCAACGTCGCTTTGGGACTAGCGGGGTCTTACGAGCAGTACTTT.

Comments on this clonotype: Lacking the conserved final phenylalanine or tryptophan, this CDR3 likely reflects a read error. This chain links TRBV6-1 with TRBJ2-1; 12 bases align to TRBD2. Germline V gene sequence: CDR1 MNHNS, CDR2 SASEGT. The CDR3 is made up of 15 amino acids. The CDR3 coding sequence is TGTGCCAGCAGAGACAGACTAGCGGGAGCCAATGGGCAGTTCTCC. Amino acid sequence: CASRDRLAGANGQFS.

Concerning this clonotype itself: One junction end does not reproduce the germline sequence, and a read error may be involved. This chain uses TRBV10-1 with TRBJ2-1; D gene unclear. CDR3 size: 18 residues. In germline, CDR1 is WNHNN, CDR2 SYGVQD (reference sequence). This CDR3 reads CGSSESKIGSVANNEQFF. CDR3 sequence (DNA): TGCGGCAGCAGTGAGTCGAAGATAGGGTCCGTGGCCAACAATGAGCAGTTCTTC.

J is TRBJ2-5 and V is TRBV15; D is undetermined. This CDR3 contains 13 residues. V was pared by 4 bases and J by 5 bases, with 11 bases between. Germline CDR1 reads LNHNV; CDR2 reads YYDKDF (reference sequence). The CDR3 spells CATSNSLHETQYF. Written as DNA, the CDR3 is TGTGCCACCAGCAATAGCCTCCATGAGACCCAGTACTTC.

For this clonotype: As the CDR3 is not closed by the conserved phenylalanine or tryptophan, this likely results from a read error. The V call is TRBV12-3 or TRBV12-4, the J call TRBJ1-5; no definite D call. V was cut by 3 bases and J by 3 bases, with 12 bases left in between. This CDR3 spans 15 amino acids. The CDR3 loop is CASSFSGGNNQPQHS. DNA of the CDR3: TGTGCCAGCAGTTTTTCAGGAGGCAACAATCAGCCCCAGCATTCT.

To note about this clonotype: A read error is likely, as this CDR3 ends without the conserved phenylalanine or tryptophan. It is unclear where the CDR3 begins or ends on the DNA, so no DNA is shown, and the CDR3 is as TCRdb lists it. The V call is TRBV28, the J call TRBJ2-1; the D call TRBD2 from the table was never checked on the DNA. The CDR3 is made up of 19 amino acids, end residues included. Germline CDR1 reads MDHEN; CDR2 reads SYDVKM. This chain's CDR3 is CASSFAGLAGLSSYNEQLL.

About this clonotype: One end of the junction does not line up with germline, which may come from a read error. This rearrangement joins TRBV29-1 to TRBJ1-2; D perhaps matches TRBD1 (5 bases). Germline V gene data show CDR1 as SQVTM and CDR2 as ANQGSEA. There are 11 residues in the CDR3. Here the CDR3 DNA reads TGCAGCGTTAGGGGCCTCTATGGGTACGCCTTC. Translating gives CSVRGLYGYAF.

With regard to this clonotype: In this CDR3 the conserved last residue, phenylalanine or tryptophan, is missing, so a read error is likely. V is TRBV5-4 and J is TRBJ2-2; D uncertain. The CDR3 contains 14 residues. Germline CDR1 and CDR2: SGHNT and YYREEE (reference sequence). Trimming shortened V by 0 bases and J by 8 bases, and 11 bases separated the two germline ends. The CDR3 reads CASSLGIGTGELFY. Written as DNA, the CDR3 is TGTGCCAGCAGCTTGGGGATCGGCACAGGGGAGCTGTTTTAT.

CDR3: CASSVGGRNLETQYF. CDR3 sequence (DNA): TGTGCCAGCAGTGTCGGGGGGAGGAATTTAGAGACCCAGTACTTC. The V call is TRBV25-1, the J call TRBJ2-5; 7 bases agree with TRBD2. V shed 4 bases and J 4 bases; nucleotides not matched to a gene: 9. The CDR3 spans 15 residues. CDR1 is MGHDK, CDR2 SYGVNS, per germline.

As concerns this clonotype: A read error may produce the germline difference seen at one junction end. J is TRBJ2-5 and V is TRBV5-6; D is undetermined. Germline CDR1 and CDR2: SGHDT and YYEEEE. The CDR3 has 14 amino acids. CDR3 coding DNA: TGTGCCAGGAGCTTAGAGGCTAGACAAGAGACCCAGTACTTC. It translates to CARSLEARQETQYF. Drawing the rest from reference TRBV5-6 and TRBJ2-5, the complete variable domain is DAGVTQSPTHLIKTRGQQVTLRCSPKSGHDTVSWYQQALGQGPQFIFQYYEEEERQRGNFPDRFSGHQFPNYSSELNVNALLLGDSALYLCARSLEARQETQYFGPGTRLLVL.